This T cell receptor beta chain was found in a study of cytomegalovirus exposure and HLA in healthy donors. There are 13 residues in the CDR3. Germline values: CDR1 MNHEY, CDR2 SVGAGI. 13 Jbeta primers and 60 Vbeta primers were used for the PCR. Measured with immunoSEQ multiplex PCR; TCRdb has only the in-frame clones, and not every one. The table records some 150,000 clones, around 74% of them present only once. The receptor was derived from a man aged 45 to 65 in good health and CMV-seropositive. The chain uses TRBV6-5 and TRBJ2-5; 7 bases match TRBD2. The closer fit of TRBJ2-7 to the DNA end suggests the J call may be wrong. The sequenced sample consisted of PBMCs. The CDR3 loop reads CASSSSGTYEQYF. The CDR3 nucleotides are TGTGCCAGCAGCTCTAGCGGTACCTACGAGCAGTACTTC.